This TCR beta chain appears in the sequencing data of a study of blood T cell repertoires in COVID-19. Libraries were prepared by immunoSEQ multiplex PCR; TCRdb keeps only in-frame clonotypes and omits some of them. The table has approximately 350,000 clones, roughly 90% seen once; the top ten hold approximately 1.2%. Trimming cost V 6 bases and J 0 bases; bases outside gene matches: 3. In germline, CDR1 is MNHEY, CDR2 SMNVEV (reference sequence). The CDR3 is 14 amino acids. Sequenced: peripheral blood. The clonotype was recovered from a man aged 40-55 years with acute or convalescent COVID-19. This chain joins TRBV27 and TRBJ1-1; 8 positions agree with TRBD1. CDR3 DNA: TGTGCCAGCAGATACAGGGGGGTGAACACTGAAGCTTTCTTT. Encoded protein: CASRYRGVNTEAFF.